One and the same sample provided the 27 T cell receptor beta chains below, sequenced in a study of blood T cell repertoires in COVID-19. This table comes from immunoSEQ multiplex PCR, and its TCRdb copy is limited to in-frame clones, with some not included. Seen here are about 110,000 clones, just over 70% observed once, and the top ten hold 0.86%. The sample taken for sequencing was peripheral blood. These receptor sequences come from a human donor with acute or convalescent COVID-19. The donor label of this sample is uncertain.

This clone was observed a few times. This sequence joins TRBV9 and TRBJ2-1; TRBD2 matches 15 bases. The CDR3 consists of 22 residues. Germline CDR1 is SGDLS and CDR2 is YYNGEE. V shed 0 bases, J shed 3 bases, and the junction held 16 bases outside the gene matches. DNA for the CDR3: TGTGCCAGCAGCGTAGAGACCCCGGGACTAGCGGGGGGTACAACCAGCTACAATGAGCAGTTCTTC. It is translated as CASSVETPGLAGGTTSYNEQFF. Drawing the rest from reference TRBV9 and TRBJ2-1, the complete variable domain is DSGVTQTPKHLITATGQRVTLRCSPRSGDLSVYWYQQSLDQGLQFLIQYYNGEERAKGNILERFSAQQFPDLHSELNLSSLELGDSALYFCASSVETPGLAGGTTSYNEQFFGPGTRLTVL.

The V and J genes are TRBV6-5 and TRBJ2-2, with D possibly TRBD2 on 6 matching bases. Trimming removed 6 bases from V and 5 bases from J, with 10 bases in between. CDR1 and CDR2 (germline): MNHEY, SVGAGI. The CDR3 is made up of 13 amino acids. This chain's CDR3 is CASRDLATGELFF. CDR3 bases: TGTGCCAGCAGAGATCTAGCGACCGGGGAGCTGTTTTTT.

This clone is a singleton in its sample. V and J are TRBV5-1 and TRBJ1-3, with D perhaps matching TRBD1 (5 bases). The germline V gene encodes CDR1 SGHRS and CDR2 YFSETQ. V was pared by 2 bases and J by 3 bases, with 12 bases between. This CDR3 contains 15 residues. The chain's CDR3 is CASSLMTGDGNTIYF. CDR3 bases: TGCGCCAGCAGCTTAATGACGGGGGATGGAAACACCATATATTTT. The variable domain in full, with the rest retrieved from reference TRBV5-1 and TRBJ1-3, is KAGVTQTPRYLIKTRGQQVTLSCSPISGHRSVSWYQQTPGQGLQFLFEYFSETQRNKGNFPGRFSGRQFSNSRSEMNVSTLELGDSALYLCASSLMTGDGNTIYFGEGSWLTVV.

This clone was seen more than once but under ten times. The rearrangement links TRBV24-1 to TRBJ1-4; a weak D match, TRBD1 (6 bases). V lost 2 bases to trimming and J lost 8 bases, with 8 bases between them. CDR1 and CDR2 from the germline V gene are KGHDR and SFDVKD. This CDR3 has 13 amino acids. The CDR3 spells CATSDYRGEKLFF. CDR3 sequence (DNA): TGTGCCACCAGTGATTATAGGGGGGAAAAACTGTTTTTT.

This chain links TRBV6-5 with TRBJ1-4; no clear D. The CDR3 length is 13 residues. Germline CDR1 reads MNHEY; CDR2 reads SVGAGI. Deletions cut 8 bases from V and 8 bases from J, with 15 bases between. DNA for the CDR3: TGTGCCAGCTTTAGCGGCCTGGGGGAAAAACTGTTTTTT. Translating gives CASFSGLGEKLFF.

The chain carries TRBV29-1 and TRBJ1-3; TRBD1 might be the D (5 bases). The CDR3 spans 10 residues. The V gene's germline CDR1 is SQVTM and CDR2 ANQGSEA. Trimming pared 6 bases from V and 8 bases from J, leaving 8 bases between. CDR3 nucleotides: TGCAGCGTGTTAGGGGACACCATATATTTT. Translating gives CSVLGDTIYF.

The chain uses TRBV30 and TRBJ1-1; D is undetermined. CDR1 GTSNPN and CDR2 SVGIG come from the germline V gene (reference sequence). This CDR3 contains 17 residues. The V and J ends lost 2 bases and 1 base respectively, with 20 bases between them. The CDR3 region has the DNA TGTGCCTGGAGTAATCCTAGATTTCGGCAGAGGAACACTGAAGCTTTCTTT. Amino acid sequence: CAWSNPRFRQRNTEAFF.

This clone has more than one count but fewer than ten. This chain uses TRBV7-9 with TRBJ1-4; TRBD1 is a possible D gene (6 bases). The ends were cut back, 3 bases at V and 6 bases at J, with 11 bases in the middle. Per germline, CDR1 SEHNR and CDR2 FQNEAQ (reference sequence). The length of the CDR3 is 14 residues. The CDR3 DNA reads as TGTGCCAGCAGCTTGGGGGCAGGCTATGAAAAACTGTTTTTT. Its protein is CASSLGAGYEKLFF. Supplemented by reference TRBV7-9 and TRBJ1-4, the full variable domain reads DTGVSQNPRHKITKRGQNVTFRCDPISEHNRLYWYRQTLGQGPEFLTYFQNEAQLEKSRLLSDRFSAERPKGSFSTLEIQRTEQGDSAMYLCASSLGAGYEKLFFGSGTQLSVL.

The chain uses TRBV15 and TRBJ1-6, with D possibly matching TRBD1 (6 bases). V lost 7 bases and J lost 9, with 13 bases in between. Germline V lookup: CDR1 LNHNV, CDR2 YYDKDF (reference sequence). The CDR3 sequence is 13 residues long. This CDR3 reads CATTLGTPSPLHF. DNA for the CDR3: TGTGCCACCACCCTAGGGACACCTTCACCCCTCCACTTT.

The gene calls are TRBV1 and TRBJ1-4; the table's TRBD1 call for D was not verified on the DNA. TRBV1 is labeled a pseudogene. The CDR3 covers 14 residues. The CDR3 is CTSSRRQPNEKLFF. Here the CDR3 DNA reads TGCACCAGCAGCCGCCGACAGCCAAATGAAAAACTGTTTTTT.

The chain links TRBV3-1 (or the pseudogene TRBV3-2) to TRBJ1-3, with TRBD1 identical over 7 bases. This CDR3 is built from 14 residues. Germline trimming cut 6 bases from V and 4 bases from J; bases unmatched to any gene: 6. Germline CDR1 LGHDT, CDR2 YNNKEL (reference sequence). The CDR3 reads CASRRQGSGNTIYF. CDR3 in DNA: TGTGCCAGCAGGCGACAGGGAAGCGGAAACACCATATATTTT.

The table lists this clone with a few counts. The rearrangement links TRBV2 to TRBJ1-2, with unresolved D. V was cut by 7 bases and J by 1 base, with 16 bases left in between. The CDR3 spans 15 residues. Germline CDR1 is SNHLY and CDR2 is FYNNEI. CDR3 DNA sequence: TGTGCCAGCAACCCGGAGGGTCTTTATAACTATGGCTACACCTTC. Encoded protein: CASNPEGLYNYGYTF.

The DNA of the CDR3 is TGCGCCAGCAGCTGGGGGGACAGGGCCGTCTATGGCTACACCTTC. Its translation: CASSWGDRAVYGYTF. The chain joins TRBV5-1 to TRBJ1-2; 9 bases agree with TRBD1. This CDR3 is 15 amino acids long. Germline CDR1 is SGHRS and CDR2 is YFSETQ. After removal of 3 bases from V and 4 bases from J, the junction contained 7 bases not matched to a gene.

CDR3 in amino acids: CASRVAGTQETQYF. CDR3 nucleotide sequence: TGTGCCAGCCGGGTAGCGGGGACCCAAGAGACCCAGTACTTC. V and J are TRBV19 and TRBJ2-5; 8 bases align to TRBD2. Germline V gene sequence: CDR1 LNHDA, CDR2 SQIVND (reference sequence). V trimming: 9 bases; J trimming: 1 base; junction bases outside the gene matches: 7. CDR3 size: 14 residues.

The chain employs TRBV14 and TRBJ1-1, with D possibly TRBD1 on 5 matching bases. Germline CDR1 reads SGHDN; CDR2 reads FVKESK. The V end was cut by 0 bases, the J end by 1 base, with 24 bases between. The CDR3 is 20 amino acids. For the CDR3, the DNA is TGTGCCAGCAGCCAAGAAGATGGGGCGGTGGGTATGTTCGGGAACACTGAAGCTTTCTTT. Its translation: CASSQEDGAVGMFGNTEAFF.

CDR3 protein: CASAKAGSTDTQYF. The CDR3 coding sequence is TGTGCCAGCGCTAAAGCGGGGAGCACAGATACGCAGTATTTT. The rearrangement uses TRBV7-2 and TRBJ2-3; 7 bases map to TRBD2. CDR1 and CDR2 from the germline V gene are SGHTA and FQGNSA. CDR3 length: 14 amino acids. J gave up 0 bases and V 8 bases, and 5 bases lay outside the gene matches.

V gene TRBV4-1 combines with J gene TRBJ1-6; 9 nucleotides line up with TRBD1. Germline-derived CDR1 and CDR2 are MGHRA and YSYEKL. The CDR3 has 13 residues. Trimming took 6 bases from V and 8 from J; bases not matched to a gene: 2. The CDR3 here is CASRGQGYSPLHF. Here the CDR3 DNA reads TGCGCCAGCAGGGGACAGGGATATTCACCCCTCCACTTT.

Here the CDR3 reads CASSLVGADEQFF. DNA of the CDR3: TGCGCCAGCAGCTTGGTAGGGGCGGATGAGCAGTTCTTC. This chain links TRBV5-1 with TRBJ2-1; D possibly corresponds to TRBD1 (5 bases). Germline values: CDR1 SGHRS, CDR2 YFSETQ. Deletions cut 0 bases from V and 8 bases from J, with 9 bases between. This CDR3 has 13 residues.

Written as DNA, the CDR3 is TGTGCCAGCAGTAACGTCGGGACTAGCGCCTCCTACAATGAGCAGTTCTTC. This encodes CASSNVGTSASYNEQFF. The chain combines TRBV2 with TRBJ2-1, with 10 nucleotides matching TRBD2. Trimming at V came to 5 bases and at J to 0 bases, leaving 7 bases not matched to a gene. The CDR3 is made up of 17 amino acids. The germline gives CDR1 SNHLY, CDR2 FYNNEI.

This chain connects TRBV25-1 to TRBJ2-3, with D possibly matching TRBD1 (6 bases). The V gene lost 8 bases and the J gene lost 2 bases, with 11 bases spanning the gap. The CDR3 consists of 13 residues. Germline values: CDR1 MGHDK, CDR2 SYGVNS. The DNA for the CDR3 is TGTGCCAGCCGGGACAAATTCACAGATACGCAGTATTTT. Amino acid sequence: CASRDKFTDTQYF.

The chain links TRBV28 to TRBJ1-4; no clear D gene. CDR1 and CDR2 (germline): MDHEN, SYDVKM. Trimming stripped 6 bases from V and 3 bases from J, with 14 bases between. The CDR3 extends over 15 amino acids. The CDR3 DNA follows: TGTGCCAGCAGCCCCGGCGGGGATGCTAATGAAAAACTGTTTTTT. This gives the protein CASSPGGDANEKLFF.

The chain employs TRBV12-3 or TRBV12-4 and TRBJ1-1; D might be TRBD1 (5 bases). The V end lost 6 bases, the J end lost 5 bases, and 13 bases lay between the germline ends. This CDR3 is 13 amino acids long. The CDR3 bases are TGTGCCAGCAGCTGGGGCGTTGGGACTGAAGCTTTCTTT. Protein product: CASSWGVGTEAFF.

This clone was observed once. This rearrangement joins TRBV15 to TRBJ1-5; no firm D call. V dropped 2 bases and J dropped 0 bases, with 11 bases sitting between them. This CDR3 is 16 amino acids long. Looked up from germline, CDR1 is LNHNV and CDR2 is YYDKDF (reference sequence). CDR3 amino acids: CATSRSQSYSNQPQHF. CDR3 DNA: TGTGCCACCAGCAGATCTCAGTCGTATAGCAATCAGCCCCAGCATTTT.

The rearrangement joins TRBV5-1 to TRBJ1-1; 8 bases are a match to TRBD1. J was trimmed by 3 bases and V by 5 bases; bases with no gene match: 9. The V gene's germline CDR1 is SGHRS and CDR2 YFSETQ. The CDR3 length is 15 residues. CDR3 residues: CASSSRGRGDTEAFF. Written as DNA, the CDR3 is TGCGCCAGCAGTAGCAGGGGGCGCGGGGACACTGAAGCTTTCTTT.

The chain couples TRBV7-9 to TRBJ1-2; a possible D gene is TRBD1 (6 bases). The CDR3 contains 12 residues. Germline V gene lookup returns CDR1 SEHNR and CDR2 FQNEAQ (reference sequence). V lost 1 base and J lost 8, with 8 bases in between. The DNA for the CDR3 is TGTGCCAGCAGCTTAGACAGGGAGGGCTACACCTTC. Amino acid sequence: CASSLDREGYTF.

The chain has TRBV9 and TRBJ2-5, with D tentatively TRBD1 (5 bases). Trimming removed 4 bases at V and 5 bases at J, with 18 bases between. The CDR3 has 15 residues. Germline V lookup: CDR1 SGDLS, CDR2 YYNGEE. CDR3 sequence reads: CASSPLGWGAETQYF. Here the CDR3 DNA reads TGTGCCAGCAGCCCCCTAGGGTGGGGCGCGGAGACCCAGTACTTC.

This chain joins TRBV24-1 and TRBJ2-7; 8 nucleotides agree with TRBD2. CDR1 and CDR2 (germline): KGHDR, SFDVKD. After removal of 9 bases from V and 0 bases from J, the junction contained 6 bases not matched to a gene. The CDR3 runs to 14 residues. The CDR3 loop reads CATLGSGDSYEQYF. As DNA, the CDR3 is TGTGCCACCCTGGGTAGCGGGGACTCCTACGAGCAGTACTTC.